This entry describes one T cell receptor (beta chain). Trimming took 6 bases from V and 2 from J, leaving 7 bases between them. Germline CDR1 DFQATT, CDR2 SNEGSKA (reference sequence). The CDR3 consists of 11 residues. The sample comes from a study of blood T cell repertoires in COVID-19. TCRdb's copy holds only in-frame clones and misses some; the assay was immunoSEQ multiplex PCR. The profile covers 80,000 to 95,000 clones, with 81% appearing a single time and 44% taken by the ten largest. The chain carries TRBV20-1 and TRBJ1-2; D is undetermined. The TCR comes from an elderly man with acute or convalescent COVID-19. The source material was peripheral blood. CDR3 bases: TGCAGTGCCTCTTCGAACTATGGCTACACCTTC. It yields the protein CSASSNYGYTF.